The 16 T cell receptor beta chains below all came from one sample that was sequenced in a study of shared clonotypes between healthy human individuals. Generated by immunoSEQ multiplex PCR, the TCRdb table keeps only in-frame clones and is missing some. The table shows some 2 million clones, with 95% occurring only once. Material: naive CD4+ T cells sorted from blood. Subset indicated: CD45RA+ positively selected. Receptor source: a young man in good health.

The DNA for the CDR3 is TGTGCCAGCAGTTACGCGGGCCAGAGCTATGGCTACACCTTC. Translation: CASSYAGQSYGYTF. The rearrangement links TRBV6-5 to TRBJ1-2, with D hard to call. The germline gives CDR1 MNHEY, CDR2 SVGAGI. The V gene lost 2 bases and the J gene lost 4 bases, with 11 bases spanning the gap. This CDR3 has 14 amino acids.

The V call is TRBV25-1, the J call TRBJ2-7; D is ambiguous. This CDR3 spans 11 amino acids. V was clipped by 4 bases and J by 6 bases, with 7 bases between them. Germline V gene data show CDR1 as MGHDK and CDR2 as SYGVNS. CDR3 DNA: TGTGCCAGCAGTGTTAAGAGCGAGCAGTACTTC. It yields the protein CASSVKSEQYF.

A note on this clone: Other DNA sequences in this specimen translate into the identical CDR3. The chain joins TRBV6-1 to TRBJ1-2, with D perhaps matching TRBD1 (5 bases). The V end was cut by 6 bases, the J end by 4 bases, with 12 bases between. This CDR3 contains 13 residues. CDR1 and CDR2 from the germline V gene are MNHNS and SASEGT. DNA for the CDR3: TGTGCCAGCAGCGTCGAGGGGACCTATGGCTACACCTTC. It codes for CASSVEGTYGYTF.

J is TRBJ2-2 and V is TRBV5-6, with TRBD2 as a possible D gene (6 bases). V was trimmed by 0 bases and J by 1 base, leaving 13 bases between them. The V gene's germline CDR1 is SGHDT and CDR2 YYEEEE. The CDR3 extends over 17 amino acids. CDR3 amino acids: CASSLVGGSWNTGELFF. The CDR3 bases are TGTGCCAGCAGCTTGGTCGGAGGGAGTTGGAACACCGGGGAGCTGTTTTTT.

The CDR3 sequence is CASSSMGRGAEAFF. Written as DNA, the CDR3 is TGTGCCAGCAGCTCCATGGGGCGCGGCGCTGAAGCTTTCTTT. The chain recombines TRBV7-6 with TRBJ1-1, with D possibly TRBD1 on 5 matching bases. CDR1 is SGHVS and CDR2 is FNYEAQ in the germline V gene. The CDR3 totals 14 residues. Between the trimmed V and J ends, which lost 4 bases and 6 bases, there was a span of 15 bases.

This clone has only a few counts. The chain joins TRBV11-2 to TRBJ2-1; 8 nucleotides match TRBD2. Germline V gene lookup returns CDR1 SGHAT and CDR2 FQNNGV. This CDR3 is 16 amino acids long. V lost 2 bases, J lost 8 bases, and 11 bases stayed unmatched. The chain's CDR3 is CASSLTGTRFWDEQFF. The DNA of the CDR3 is TGTGCCAGCAGCTTAACCGGGACTAGGTTTTGGGATGAGCAGTTCTTC.

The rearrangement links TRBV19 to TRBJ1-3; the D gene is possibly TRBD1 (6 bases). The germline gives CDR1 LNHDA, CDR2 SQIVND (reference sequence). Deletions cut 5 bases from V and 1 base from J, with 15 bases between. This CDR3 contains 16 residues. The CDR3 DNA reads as TGTGCCAGTAGTCCGGCCGGGACAAGTTCTGGAAACACCATATATTTT. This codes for CASSPAGTSSGNTIYF.

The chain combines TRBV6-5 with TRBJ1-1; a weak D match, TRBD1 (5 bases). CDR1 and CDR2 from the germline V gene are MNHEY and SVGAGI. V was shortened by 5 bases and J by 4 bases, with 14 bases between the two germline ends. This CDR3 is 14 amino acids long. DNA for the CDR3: TGTGCCAGCAGTAGTCGACAGTACGGCACTGAAGCTTTCTTT. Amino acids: CASSSRQYGTEAFF.

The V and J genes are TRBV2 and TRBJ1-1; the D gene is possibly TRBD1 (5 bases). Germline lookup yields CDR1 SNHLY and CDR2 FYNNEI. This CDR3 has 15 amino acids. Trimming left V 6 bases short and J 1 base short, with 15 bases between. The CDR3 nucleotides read TGTGCCAGCAGAGCCGGGACCATCTCGAACACTGAAGCTTTCTTT. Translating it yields CASRAGTISNTEAFF.

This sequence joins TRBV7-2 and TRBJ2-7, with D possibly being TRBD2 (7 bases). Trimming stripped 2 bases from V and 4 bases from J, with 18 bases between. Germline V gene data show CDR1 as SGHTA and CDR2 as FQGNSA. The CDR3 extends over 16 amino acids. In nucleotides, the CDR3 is TGTGCCAGCAGCTTAATGGCGGGGGCCCTGAGTTACGAGCAGTACTTC. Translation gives CASSLMAGALSYEQYF.

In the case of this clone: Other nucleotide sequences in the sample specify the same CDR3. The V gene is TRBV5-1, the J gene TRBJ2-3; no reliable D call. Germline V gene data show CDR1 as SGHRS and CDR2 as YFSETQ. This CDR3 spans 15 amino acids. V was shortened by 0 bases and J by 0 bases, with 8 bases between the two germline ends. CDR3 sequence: CASSLAGRSTDTQYF. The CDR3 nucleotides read TGCGCCAGCAGCTTGGCCGGCAGGAGCACAGATACGCAGTATTTT.

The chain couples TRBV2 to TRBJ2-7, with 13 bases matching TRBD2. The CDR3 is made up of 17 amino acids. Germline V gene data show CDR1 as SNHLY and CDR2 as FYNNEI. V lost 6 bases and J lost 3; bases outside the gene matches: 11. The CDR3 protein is CASSGAGTSGVSYEQYF. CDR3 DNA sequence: TGTGCCAGCAGCGGTGCCGGGACTAGCGGGGTTAGCTACGAGCAGTACTTC.

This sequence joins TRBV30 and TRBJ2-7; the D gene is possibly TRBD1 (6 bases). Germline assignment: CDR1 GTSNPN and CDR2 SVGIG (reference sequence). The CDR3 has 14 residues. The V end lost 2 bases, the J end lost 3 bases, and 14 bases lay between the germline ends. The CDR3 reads CAWSKGQSYYEQYF. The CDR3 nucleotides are TGTGCCTGGAGTAAAGGACAGTCCTACTACGAGCAGTACTTC.

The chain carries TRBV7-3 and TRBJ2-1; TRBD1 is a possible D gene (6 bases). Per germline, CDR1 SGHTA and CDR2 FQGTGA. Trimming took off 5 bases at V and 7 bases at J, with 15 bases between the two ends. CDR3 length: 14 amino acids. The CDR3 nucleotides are TGTGCCAGCAGCGTCACCGGGACACATAATGAGCAGTTCTTC. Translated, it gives CASSVTGTHNEQFF. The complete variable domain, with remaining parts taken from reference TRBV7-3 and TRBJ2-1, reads GAGVSQTPSNKVTEKGKYVELRCDPISGHTALYWYRQSLGQGPEFLIYFQGTGAADDSGLPNDRFFAVRPEGSVSTLKIQRTERGDSAVYLCASSVTGTHNEQFFGPGTRLTVL.

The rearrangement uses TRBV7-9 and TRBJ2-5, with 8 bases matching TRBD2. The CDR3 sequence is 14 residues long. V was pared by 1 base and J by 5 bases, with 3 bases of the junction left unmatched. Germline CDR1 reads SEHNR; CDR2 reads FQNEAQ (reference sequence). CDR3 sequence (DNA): TGTGCCAGCAGCTTAGGTGGCGGGAGGGAGACCCAGTACTTC. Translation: CASSLGGGRETQYF. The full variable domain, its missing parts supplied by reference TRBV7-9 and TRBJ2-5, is DTGVSQNPRHKITKRGQNVTFRCDPISEHNRLYWYRQTLGQGPEFLTYFQNEAQLEKSRLLSDRFSAERPKGSFSTLEIQRTEQGDSAMYLCASSLGGGRETQYFGPGTRLLVL.

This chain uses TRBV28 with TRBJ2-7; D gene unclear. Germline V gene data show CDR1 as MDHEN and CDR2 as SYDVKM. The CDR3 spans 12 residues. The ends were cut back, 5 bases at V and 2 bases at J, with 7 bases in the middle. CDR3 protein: CASSAPPYEQYF. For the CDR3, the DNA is TGTGCCAGCAGTGCACCCCCCTACGAGCAGTACTTC.